This is a list of T cell receptor beta chains from one sample in a study of graft-versus-host responses after intestinal transplantation. TCRdb's copy holds only in-frame clones and misses some; the assay was immunoSEQ multiplex PCR. The profile covers some 96,000 clones, with 80% to 95% appearing a single time and about 15% taken by the ten largest. The sequences come from PBMCs, collected approximately 470 days after intestinal transplant. The source is a human patient who received an intestinal transplant, so some T cells may come from the graft donor. Each CDR3 is given with its conserved first and last residue. A D gene is named only where the DNA matches it firmly. The size of a clone is reported for some rows only, either as once, few or many, or as a class for expanded clones.

CDR3aa	CDR3nt	v_gene	j_gene	abundance	d_gene
CASSLGRGQSVEYEQYF	TGTGCCAGCAGTTTAGGGAGGGGACAGTCGGTGGAGTACGAGCAGTACTTC	TRBV27	TRBJ2-7	-	-
CASSPNDGTPTGELFF	TGTGCCAGCAGCCCAAACGACGGGACTCCCACCGGGGAGCTGTTTTTT	TRBV7-3	TRBJ2-2	-	-
CASSVATDTANTGELFF	TGTGCCAGCAGTGTCGCGACAGACACCGCGAACACCGGGGAGCTGTTTTTT	TRBV2	TRBJ2-2	-	-
CASSYSDGAGNTIYF	TGTGCCAGCAGTTACTCGGACGGCGCTGGAAACACCATATATTTT	TRBV6-6	TRBJ1-3	-	-
CASSAGTGTNEKLFF	TGTGCCAGCAGCGCCGGGACGGGAACTAATGAAAAACTGTTTTTT	TRBV9	TRBJ1-4	-	-
CASSSATPEQGFGRNIQYF	TGTGCCAGCAGCTCCGCAACGCCCGAACAGGGGTTCGGGCGTAACATTCAGTACTTC	TRBV7-8	TRBJ2-4	-	TRBD1
CASSGTSQIHEQYF	TGCGCCAGCAGCGGGACTAGCCAGATCCACGAGCAGTACTTC	TRBV10-2	TRBJ2-7	few	TRBD2
CASTDRPNTGELFF	TGCGCCAGCACCGACAGGCCTAACACCGGGGAGCTGTTTTTT	TRBV10-1	TRBJ2-2	-	-
CASSLNVNQPQHF	TGTGCCAGCAGCTTGAATGTCAATCAGCCCCAGCATTTT	TRBV7-6	TRBJ1-5	-	-
CASGLGGTEAFF	TGTGCTAGTGGCCTAGGTGGTACTGAAGCTTTCTTT	TRBV12-5	TRBJ1-1	-	-
CASSLERDSPLHF	TGCGCCAGCAGCCTCGAGAGGGATTCACCCCTCCACTTT	TRBV5-1	TRBJ1-6	-	-